Following are 22 T cell receptor beta chains from one sample sequenced in a study of shared clonotypes between healthy human individuals. Profiling relied on immunoSEQ multiplex PCR, and the TCRdb table lists in-frame clones only, not all of them. The sample records roughly 1 million clones, more than 75% being singletons. Sample: memory CD4+ T cells from PBMCs. The subset was: CD45RA-negative fraction. These receptors came from a young man in good health. Some clones in this sample may be carry-over from other donors' samples.

The V and J genes are TRBV7-2 and TRBJ1-3, with 9 positions matching TRBD1. In germline, CDR1 is SGHTA, CDR2 FQGNSA. The CDR3 has 15 amino acids. The V gene end was trimmed by 3 bases and the J gene end by 2 bases; junction bases not matched to a gene: 2. CDR3 region: CASSLGTGPGNTIYF. DNA for the CDR3: TGTGCCAGCAGCTTGGGGACAGGGCCTGGAAACACCATATATTTT.

This chain connects TRBV6-1 to TRBJ1-2; D perhaps matches TRBD1 (5 bases). V was shortened by 1 base and J by 4 bases, with 13 bases between the two germline ends. The CDR3 is made up of 15 amino acids. Germline assignment: CDR1 MNHNS and CDR2 SASEGT. CDR3 DNA: TGTGCCAGCAGTGAAGGGCAGGGAGGGATCTATGGCTACACCTTC. This codes for CASSEGQGGIYGYTF.

The V gene is TRBV6-6, the J gene TRBJ1-4, with D possibly TRBD1 on 5 matching bases. The V gene lost 2 bases and the J gene lost 7 bases, with 8 bases spanning the gap. Germline assignment: CDR1 MNHNY and CDR2 SVGAGI (reference sequence). The CDR3 covers 13 residues. The CDR3 here is CASSYGGFEKLFF. Here the CDR3 DNA reads TGTGCCAGCAGTTACGGGGGGTTTGAAAAACTGTTTTTT.

The chain joins TRBV7-9 to TRBJ2-2; D unclear. The length of the CDR3 is 15 residues. Between the trimmed V and J ends, which lost 3 bases and 0 bases, there was a span of 8 bases. The V gene's germline CDR1 is SEHNR and CDR2 FQNEAQ (reference sequence). The CDR3 DNA follows: TGTGCCAGCAGCTTCGCTACTACGAACACCGGGGAGCTGTTTTTT. Amino acids: CASSFATTNTGELFF.

This clone showed up just once. The CDR3 sequence is CARNKLPAAGSRQQYF. The CDR3 DNA reads as TGCGCCAGAAACAAATTACCGGCCGCCGGGAGTCGGCAGCAGTACTTC. The chain joins TRBV23-1 to TRBJ2-7; perhaps TRBD2 as D (6 bases). TRBV23-1 is reported as an ORF; its role is uncertain. Deletions cut 9 bases from V and 8 bases from J, with 29 bases between. The CDR3 loop spans 16 amino acids.

The V call is TRBV6-4, the J call TRBJ1-2; the match to TRBD1 covers 10 bases. This CDR3 is built from 13 residues. Unmatched junction bases numbered 2, after V lost 8 bases and J lost 2 bases. Germline V gene lookup returns CDR1 MRHNA and CDR2 SNTAGT. For the CDR3, the DNA is TGTGCCAGCCGACAGGGGGCGAACTATGGCTACACCTTC. Protein product: CASRQGANYGYTF.

Remarks on this clone: At one boundary the junction diverges from the germline segment, which might be a read error. The chain uses TRBV29-1 and TRBJ1-2; D remains ambiguous. CDR1 and CDR2 from the germline V gene are SQVTM and ANQGSEA. There are 10 residues in the CDR3. CDR3 sequence reads: CSAGDRTPSF. The CDR3 DNA follows: TGCAGCGCCGGGGATCGCACACCTAGCTTC.

The chain couples TRBV6-5 to TRBJ2-1; D uncertain. There are 13 residues in the CDR3. V was cut by 3 bases and J by 4 bases, with 7 bases left in between. Germline CDR1 and CDR2: MNHEY and SVGAGI. In nucleotides, the CDR3 is TGTGCCAGCAGTTATCGGGTATACAATGAGCAGTTCTTC. This codes for CASSYRVYNEQFF.

V usage is TRBV9 and J usage is TRBJ2-1; tentative D call: TRBD2 (5 bases). The germline V gene encodes CDR1 SGDLS and CDR2 YYNGEE. The CDR3 totals 13 residues. V was clipped by 3 bases and J by 9 bases, with 13 bases between them. CDR3 nucleotide sequence: TGTGCCAGCAGCGGGGCTAGCAAAGGTGAGCAGTTCTTC. Translated: CASSGASKGEQFF.

V is TRBV6-6 and J is TRBJ1-5, with TRBD1 as a possible D gene (5 bases). V was pared by 0 bases and J by 4 bases, with 13 bases between. This CDR3 is built from 16 residues. From germline, CDR1 is MNHNY and CDR2 SVGAGI (reference sequence). This chain's CDR3 is CASSYSIQETNQPQHF. The DNA of the CDR3 is TGTGCCAGCAGTTACTCGATACAGGAGACAAATCAGCCCCAGCATTTT.

The CDR3 DNA is TGTGCCAGTACCTCGTCCGGGACCGCCTTCGGCTACACCTTC. This gives the protein CASTSSGTAFGYTF. The rearrangement joins TRBV19 to TRBJ1-2; TRBD1 might be the D (5 bases). CDR1 and CDR2 from the germline V gene are LNHDA and SQIVND (reference sequence). This CDR3 contains 14 residues. V lost 7 bases and J 8 bases, leaving 20 bases between the germline ends.

In DNA form, the CDR3 reads TGTGCCTGGAACCAAGGGACAGCAAATCAGCCCCAGCATTTT. It yields the protein CAWNQGTANQPQHF. V gene TRBV30 combines with J gene TRBJ1-5; 7 positions match TRBD1. Germline CDR1 is GTSNPN and CDR2 is SVGIG (reference sequence). The junction had 7 bases not matched to a gene; V was cut back by 4 bases and J by 4 bases. This CDR3 is 14 amino acids long.

This clone was seen only a few times. The V and J genes are TRBV5-1 and TRBJ1-1; the D gene is possibly TRBD1 (5 bases). The CDR3 extends over 14 amino acids. The V end was cut by 0 bases, the J end by 4 bases, with 10 bases between. Germline-derived CDR1 and CDR2 are SGHRS and YFSETQ. The CDR3 DNA is TGCGCCAGCAGCTTGGCCGATGGGGGCACTGAAGCTTTCTTT. This gives the protein CASSLADGGTEAFF.

A remark on this clone: Other nucleotide sequences from this sample produce the same CDR3. V gene TRBV18 combines with J gene TRBJ2-1; 10 bases align to TRBD2. Germline values: CDR1 KGHSH, CDR2 LQKENI. CDR3 length: 15 residues. The junction had 9 bases not matched to a gene; V was cut back by 6 bases and J by 7 bases. The CDR3 loop reads CASSLLAGEGNEQFF. The CDR3 coding sequence is TGTGCCAGCTCGCTCCTAGCGGGAGAAGGAAATGAGCAGTTCTTC.

Concerning this clone itself: Compared with germline, one end of the junction differs, possibly owing to a read error. The chain combines TRBV2 with TRBJ2-7; D uncertain. The germline V gene has CDR1 SNHLY and CDR2 FYNNEI. The CDR3 has 13 residues. CDR3 sequence (DNA): TGTGCCAGCAGAGAAGAGGTTGGGGACGAGCAGTACTTC. Amino acid sequence: CASREEVGDEQYF.

There are many counts of this clone. This rearrangement joins TRBV14 to TRBJ1-1; the D gene is possibly TRBD1 (6 bases). The CDR3 consists of 16 residues. V shed 1 base and J shed 0 bases, with 12 bases lying between them. Germline V gives CDR1 SGHDN, CDR2 FVKESK. The CDR3 loop reads CASSQGQGSMNTEAFF. CDR3 sequence (DNA): TGTGCCAGCAGCCAAGGGCAGGGGTCAATGAACACTGAAGCTTTCTTT.

The V and J genes are TRBV4-3 and TRBJ2-7; TRBD2 might be the D (5 bases). CDR1 is LGHNA and CDR2 is YSLEER in the germline V gene. Trimming cost V 1 base and J 2 bases, with 18 bases left between them. The CDR3 contains 17 residues. CDR3 nucleotide sequence: TGCGCCAGCAGCCAAGTGTTTGGCCTCGGGGTTACCTACGAGCAGTACTTC. Translating gives CASSQVFGLGVTYEQYF.

The gene calls are TRBV28 and TRBJ1-5; D is ambiguous. The germline CDR1 and CDR2 sequences are MDHEN and SYDVKM. Deletions cut 3 bases from V and 5 bases from J, with 14 bases between. There are 15 residues in the CDR3. The CDR3, as DNA: TGTGCCAGCAGTTTCAGCCAGGCGGGATATCAGCCCCAGCATTTT. It translates to CASSFSQAGYQPQHF.

The rearrangement links TRBV6-5 to TRBJ2-7; TRBD1 is a possible D gene (6 bases). The V gene lost 6 bases and the J gene lost 6 bases, with 12 bases spanning the gap. CDR3 length: 12 amino acids. CDR1 and CDR2 from the germline V gene are MNHEY and SVGAGI. CDR3 amino acids: CASRSQGREQYF. The CDR3 DNA sequence: TGTGCCAGCAGGTCACAGGGACGCGAGCAGTACTTC.

The CDR3 nucleotides read TGTGCCAGGGAACCGGGACAGCGGACTAGCCGGAGCTCCTACAATGAGCAGTTCTTC. Its protein is CAREPGQRTSRSSYNEQFF. The chain has TRBV30 and TRBJ2-1; D may be TRBD2 (8 bases). V lost 8 bases and J 0 bases, leaving 29 bases between the germline ends. The germline gives CDR1 GTSNPN, CDR2 SVGIG (reference sequence). There are 19 residues in the CDR3.

This clone appeared once. A much larger clone differs from this one at a single base, so this may be a read error. The chain uses TRBV7-6 and TRBJ1-1, with D perhaps TRBD1 (5 bases). Germline assignment: CDR1 SGHVS and CDR2 FNYEAQ. The length of the CDR3 is 14 residues. DNA of the CDR3: TGTGCCGGCAGCTCCCAGGGTCTGAACACTGAAGCTTTCTTT. It translates to CAGSSQGLNTEAFF. Complete variable domain (other parts from reference TRBV7-6 and TRBJ1-1): GAGVSQSPRYKVTKRGQDVALRCDPISGHVSLYWYRQALGQGPEFLTYFNYEAQQDKSGLPNDRFSAERPEGSISTLTIQRTEQRDSAMYRCAGSSQGLNTEAFFGQGTRLTVV.

The chain links TRBV11-2 to TRBJ2-1; 13 bases are shared with TRBD2. Trimming at V came to 1 base and at J to 4 bases, leaving 4 bases not matched to a gene. Germline CDR1 is SGHAT and CDR2 is FQNNGV. CDR3 size: 17 residues. The CDR3 loop is CASSLVRTSGSYNEQFF. The CDR3 bases are TGTGCCAGCAGCTTAGTTCGGACTAGCGGGAGTTACAATGAGCAGTTCTTC.